This TCR beta chain was retrieved from a study of shared clonotypes between healthy human individuals. Study observations and caveats: Several donors held about 4.5% of naive CD4 clonotypes in common. Among non-shared clonotypes, generation probabilities were lower than among those shared by all four donors.

As regards this clone: Its antigen is unidentified.

The CDR3 is 16 residues long. Germline CDR1 PRHDT, CDR2 FYEKMQ (reference sequence). V trimming: 7 bases; J trimming: 5 bases; junction bases outside the gene matches: 12. Each PCR replicate from the sorted subsets contained about 200 ng DNA, which is 25,000 to 30,000 T cell genomes. Profiled with immunoSEQ multiplex PCR; TCRdb holds only in-frame clones, not every one. The profile shows roughly 2.4 million clones, approximately 95% of them singletons. Sample: naive CD4+ T cells sorted from blood. Documented subset: CD45RA+ positively selected. This clonotype was obtained from a man in his late teens or twenties in good health. The gene calls are TRBV13 and TRBJ2-3, with 10 bases that match TRBD2. The CDR3: CASKASGRRGGDTQYF. CDR3 DNA: TGTGCCAGCAAGGCTAGCGGGAGACGCGGAGGAGATACGCAGTATTTT.